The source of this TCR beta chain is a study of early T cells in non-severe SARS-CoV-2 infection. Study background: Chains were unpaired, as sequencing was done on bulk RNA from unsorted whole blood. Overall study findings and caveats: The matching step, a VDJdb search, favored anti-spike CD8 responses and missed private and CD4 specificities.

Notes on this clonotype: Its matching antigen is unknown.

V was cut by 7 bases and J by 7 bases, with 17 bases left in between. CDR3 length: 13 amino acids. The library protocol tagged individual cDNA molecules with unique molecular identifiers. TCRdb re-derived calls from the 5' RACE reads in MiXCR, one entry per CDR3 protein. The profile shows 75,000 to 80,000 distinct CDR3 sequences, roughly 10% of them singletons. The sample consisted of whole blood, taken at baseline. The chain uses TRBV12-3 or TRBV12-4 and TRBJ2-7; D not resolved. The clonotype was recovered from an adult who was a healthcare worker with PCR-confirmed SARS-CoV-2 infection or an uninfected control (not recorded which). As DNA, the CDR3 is TGTGCCAGCATCCCCGATCTCGGCGAGGAGCAGTACTTC. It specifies CASIPDLGEEQYF.